This T cell receptor beta chain was documented in a study of shared clonotypes between healthy human individuals. Study details: The plates for each donor numbered three CD4 naive, three CD4 memory, two CD8 naive and one CD8 memory.

The germline CDR1 and CDR2 sequences are SGHTS and YDEGEE. V gave up 1 base and J gave up 4 bases, with 0 bases separating them. The CDR3 has 11 residues. A deep-level run was used for the assay. Sequenced by immunoSEQ multiplex PCR; TCRdb stores in-frame clones only, minus some. The data show roughly 2.5 million clones, just over 90% seen once. Negatively enriched CD4+ T cells were divided by CD45RA into naive and memory. Comments on this clone: What it binds is not known.

Study findings and constraints: A handful of donors shared 5% to 5.5% of their naive CD4 clonotypes.

The chain couples TRBV5-8 to TRBJ2-4; D is unclear. Sequencing was carried out using naive CD4+ T cells sorted from blood. The subset is: CD45RA+ positively selected. The receptor was derived from a man younger than 35 in good health. The chain's CDR3 is CASSLKNIQYF. In DNA form, the CDR3 reads TGTGCCAGCAGCTTGAAAAACATTCAGTACTTC.